Each of the 14 T cell receptor beta chains below was sequenced from the same sample in a study of response to subunit inactivated influenza vaccine. TCRdb passed the RT-PCR reads through MiXCR, listing each CDR3 protein once. In the table there are about 570,000 distinct CDR3 sequences, about 10% of which are singletons. The sample was also linked to a second study, of T cells expressing NK-cell markers. This second study says: Template switching by 5'RACE with UMIs generated the TCR beta cDNA.

This specimen consisted of PBMCs from blood, obtained on the day of vaccination. These receptors came from a man aged 50 to 59 who received an inactivated influenza vaccine.

Concerning this clonotype itself: Compared with germline, one end of the junction differs, possibly owing to a read error. The CDR3 coding sequence is TGTGCCAGCTCACCACTTTCGTTTAGGGGGTTCAATGAGCAGATCTTC. Translation: CASSPLSFRGFNEQIF. The chain employs TRBV18 and TRBJ2-1; D might be TRBD1 (6 bases). The germline V gene has CDR1 KGHSH and CDR2 LQKENI. This CDR3 is 16 amino acids long.

The CDR3 nucleotides are TGTGCCAGCAGCGTAGGGAGTAGCGGGGGACGCGATGAGCAGTTCTTC. Its translation: CASSVGSSGGRDEQFF. This chain joins TRBV9 and TRBJ2-1; TRBD2 matches 9 bases. This CDR3 region has 16 residues. The germline V gene has CDR1 SGDLS and CDR2 YYNGEE. Unmatched junction bases numbered 9, after V lost 0 bases and J lost 8 bases.

This clonotype was detected a few times. The genes are TRBV5-5 and TRBJ2-3, with 9 bases lining up with TRBD2. Per germline, CDR1 SGHKS and CDR2 YYEKEE (reference sequence). CDR3 length: 17 residues. The trim removed 2 bases at V and 5 bases at J, leaving 12 bases unmatched. The CDR3 nucleotides are TGTGCCAGCAGCTTCTTTCAGGCGGGGGGGTCCAAAGATACGCAGTATTTT. It yields the protein CASSFFQAGGSKDTQYF.

This clonotype was picked up a small number of times. This rearrangement joins TRBV6-2 or TRBV6-3 to TRBJ2-5; D tentatively fits TRBD1 or TRBD2 (5 bases each). Trimming left V 2 bases short and J 0 bases short, with 10 bases between. The CDR3 runs to 15 residues. The germline gives CDR1 MNHEY, CDR2 SVGEGT. The CDR3 DNA is TGTGCCAGCAGTTACCTAGTGGGGGACCAAGAGACCCAGTACTTC. Translation: CASSYLVGDQETQYF.

This rearrangement joins TRBV4-2 to TRBJ2-1, with D perhaps being TRBD1 or TRBD2 (5 bases each). Trimming left V 4 bases short and J 5 bases short, with 18 bases between. This CDR3 has 16 residues. Germline V CDR1 and CDR2: LGHNA, YNFKEQ. This chain's CDR3 is CASSRREHPRDNEQFF. CDR3 DNA sequence: TGTGCCAGCAGCCGCAGGGAACACCCGAGGGACAATGAGCAGTTCTTC.

This clonotype was detected a few times. This rearrangement joins TRBV7-6 to TRBJ2-3, with TRBD1 identical over 12 bases. The germline gives CDR1 SGHVS, CDR2 FNYEAQ. The CDR3 totals 16 residues. The junction had 7 bases not matched to a gene; V was cut back by 4 bases and J by 5 bases. The CDR3 region is CASSSQGQGARDTQYF. The CDR3 DNA is TGTGCCAGCAGCTCGCAGGGACAGGGGGCAAGAGATACGCAGTATTTT.

This clonotype was seen just once. Just one base apart from a much larger clone, this may be a read error. This chain connects TRBV19 to TRBJ1-3, with D hard to call. V shed 5 bases and J shed 2 bases, with 13 bases lying between them. The CDR3 is 15 amino acids. Germline lookup yields CDR1 LNHDA and CDR2 SQIVND (reference sequence). The CDR3, as DNA: TGTGCCAGTAGTGTCTCCAGGACGGCTGGAAACACCATATATTTT. This translates into CASSVSRTAGNTIYF.

Only a few counts were recorded for this clonotype. The chain recombines TRBV4-2 with TRBJ2-3; TRBD2 agrees at 8 bases. CDR1 is LGHNA, CDR2 YNFKEQ, per germline. This CDR3 comprises 16 residues. V was clipped by 1 base and J by 1 base; unmatched bases: 4. The CDR3 DNA reads as TGTGCCAGCAGCCAAGGTAATAGCGGGGGCACAGATACGCAGTATTTT. Amino acids: CASSQGNSGGTDTQYF.

Ten or more counts support this clonotype. The V and J genes are TRBV6-1 and TRBJ2-7, with TRBD1 matching 7 bases. This CDR3 is 14 amino acids long. Germline CDR1 MNHNS, CDR2 SASEGT. Trimming took 5 bases from V and 7 from J; bases not matched to a gene: 11. The CDR3 loop reads CASSPGTDPIEQYF. DNA for the CDR3: TGTGCCAGCAGTCCCGGGACAGACCCGATTGAGCAGTACTTC.

This clonotype has only a few counts. The chain links TRBV3-1 to TRBJ2-1; 11 bases match TRBD2. The CDR3 consists of 16 residues. Germline V gene sequence: CDR1 LGHDT, CDR2 YNNKEL (reference sequence). After removal of 4 bases from V and 8 bases from J, the junction contained 10 bases not matched to a gene. In DNA form, the CDR3 reads TGTGCCAGCAGCCCCTGGGGTAGCGGGGGGGCCCATGAGCAGTTCTTC. This sequence encodes CASSPWGSGGAHEQFF.

This clonotype was detected ten times or more. The V and J genes are TRBV4-2 and TRBJ2-2; the match to TRBD2 covers 15 bases. There are 21 residues in the CDR3. The germline CDR1 and CDR2 sequences are LGHNA and YNFKEQ. The J segment lost 1 base and the V segment lost 0 bases, leaving 9 bases of the junction unmatched. This CDR3 is CASSQEPRTSGGAWNTGELFF. The CDR3 DNA is TGTGCCAGCAGCCAAGAACCCCGGACTAGCGGGGGGGCTTGGAACACCGGGGAGCTGTTTTTT.

As concerns this clonotype: A read error may explain this, as a much larger clone is one base away. This chain links TRBV20-1 with TRBJ2-1, with a possible D match to TRBD2 (5 bases). The CDR3 is 17 amino acids. V dropped 0 bases and J dropped 9 bases, with 24 bases sitting between them. Germline CDR1 and CDR2: DFQATT and SNEGSKA (reference sequence). The DNA of the CDR3 is TGCAGTGCTAGAGAACGAAGAGGGAGTGTCTCCGTAGGTGAGCAGTTCTTC. It yields the protein CSARERRGSVSVGEQFF.

This clonotype was recorded at least ten times. This chain uses TRBV9 with TRBJ2-2, with a possible D match to TRBD2 (5 bases). This CDR3 spans 12 amino acids. Germline loops: CDR1 SGDLS, CDR2 YYNGEE. V was shortened by 7 bases and J by 1 base, with 5 bases between the two germline ends. CDR3 DNA sequence: TGTGCCAGCGGACTGAACACCGGGGAGCTGTTTTTT. Its protein product is CASGLNTGELFF.

This clonotype has only a few counts. The chain links TRBV3-1 to TRBJ2-5; 10 bases map to TRBD1. Unmatched junction bases numbered 15, after V lost 0 bases and J lost 11 bases. The CDR3 contains 17 residues. Germline CDR1 reads LGHDT; CDR2 reads YNNKEL (reference sequence). This CDR3 reads CASSQDSSGQGTFRQYF. CDR3 nucleotides: TGTGCCAGCAGCCAAGATTCTTCGGGACAGGGGACTTTCCGGCAGTACTTC.